This T cell receptor beta chain was observed in a study of shared clonotypes between healthy human individuals. The CDR3 totals 11 residues. V shed 5 bases and J shed 5 bases, with 7 bases lying between them. The germline CDR1 and CDR2 sequences are SEHNR and FQNEAQ (reference sequence). Clones were sequenced by immunoSEQ multiplex PCR, and TCRdb holds only the in-frame ones, with some missing. The profile covers 630,000 or so clones, with nearly 98% appearing a single time and 0.25% to 0.35% taken by the ten largest. Concerning this clone: Distinct nucleotide sequences in the sample also encode this CDR3.

CD45RO-negative cells were positively selected for CCR7, leaving out terminally differentiated effector memory CD45RA+ cells. Sequencing was performed on naive CD8+ T cells sorted from blood. The V and J genes are TRBV7-9 and TRBJ2-7, with D hard to call. The sequence came from a man aged 30 to 45 in good health. The CDR3: CASSPRDEQYF. The CDR3 DNA reads TGTGCCAGCAGCCCCCGGGACGAGCAGTACTTC.